Listed below are T cell receptor beta chains from one sample, sequenced in a study of blood T cell repertoires in COVID-19. TCRdb keeps only in-frame clones here, not all; method: immunoSEQ multiplex PCR. The sample includes 200,000 to 300,000 clones, 84% seen only once; the top ten take under 4.5%. Sequencing was done on a sample of peripheral blood. The receptor set was obtained from a man between 50 and 59 years old with acute or convalescent COVID-19. Each CDR3 is given with its conserved first and last residue. Fields, in order: V gene, D gene, J gene, clone size, CDR3 DNA, CDR3 protein. The D gene is left open where the match is weak. Clone size is stated in some rows and not others, as once, few, many or a class when expanded.

v_gene: TRBV19
d_gene: -
j_gene: TRBJ2-1
abundance: -
CDR3nt: TGTGCCAGTAGTATTAAAGCGGGTCCCTTGAATGAGCAGTTCTTC
CDR3aa: CASSIKAGPLNEQFF

v_gene: TRBV24-1
d_gene: TRBD1
j_gene: TRBJ2-1
abundance: few
CDR3nt: TGTGCCACCAGTGATGCAGGACAGGGGATAAAGCAGTTCTTC
CDR3aa: CATSDAGQGIKQFF

v_gene: TRBV2
d_gene: -
j_gene: TRBJ2-7
abundance: -
CDR3nt: TGTGCCAGCAGTGAAGCAACGGGAAGCGAGCAGTACTTC
CDR3aa: CASSEATGSEQYF

v_gene: TRBV9
d_gene: -
j_gene: TRBJ2-2
abundance: -
CDR3nt: TGTGCCAGCAGTCGGGTGGACGGGGAGCTGTTTTTT
CDR3aa: CASSRVDGELFF

v_gene: TRBV6-4
d_gene: TRBD2
j_gene: TRBJ2-3
abundance: -
CDR3nt: TGTGCCAGCAGTTTGGTGGGGGGGAGCACAGATACGCAGTATTTT
CDR3aa: CASSLVGGSTDTQYF

v_gene: TRBV6-5
d_gene: TRBD1
j_gene: TRBJ1-2
abundance: once
CDR3nt: TGTGCCAGCAGTATCCGGGACAGGGGCTCTGGCTACACCTTC
CDR3aa: CASSIRDRGSGYTF

v_gene: TRBV9
d_gene: -
j_gene: TRBJ1-4
abundance: -
CDR3nt: TGTGCCAGCAGCGTAACCGGGGGTGGTGAAAAACTGTTTTTT
CDR3aa: CASSVTGGGEKLFF

v_gene: TRBV27
d_gene: TRBD1
j_gene: TRBJ1-5
abundance: -
CDR3nt: TGTGCCAGCAGTCCCAGGACAGGGGCATCAGCCCAGCATTTT
CDR3aa: CASSPRTGASAQHF

v_gene: TRBV23-1
d_gene: TRBD1
j_gene: TRBJ2-2
abundance: -
CDR3nt: TGCGCCAGCAGTCCAGGTGAGGGGGCGAACGGGGAGCTGTTTTTT
CDR3aa: CASSPGEGANGELFF

v_gene: TRBV10-1
d_gene: -
j_gene: TRBJ1-2
abundance: few
CDR3nt: TGCGCCAGCAGTGGGTCAGGGGACTATGGCTACACCTTC
CDR3aa: CASSGSGDYGYTF

v_gene: TRBV6-1
d_gene: -
j_gene: TRBJ1-2
abundance: once
CDR3nt: TGTGCCAGCAGTGAATGGGCAGGGTCGTTCGCTAACTATGGCTACACCTTC
CDR3aa: CASSEWAGSFANYGYTF

v_gene: TRBV9
d_gene: -
j_gene: TRBJ1-3
abundance: -
CDR3nt: TGTGCCAGCAGCGTTTTTACTGGGGCCTTCTCTGGAAACACCATATATTTT
CDR3aa: CASSVFTGAFSGNTIYF

v_gene: TRBV19
d_gene: TRBD2
j_gene: TRBJ2-5
abundance: -
CDR3nt: TGTGCCAGTAGTATCATTCCAGCGGGGGGGCCGGAGACCCAGTACTTC
CDR3aa: CASSIIPAGGPETQYF